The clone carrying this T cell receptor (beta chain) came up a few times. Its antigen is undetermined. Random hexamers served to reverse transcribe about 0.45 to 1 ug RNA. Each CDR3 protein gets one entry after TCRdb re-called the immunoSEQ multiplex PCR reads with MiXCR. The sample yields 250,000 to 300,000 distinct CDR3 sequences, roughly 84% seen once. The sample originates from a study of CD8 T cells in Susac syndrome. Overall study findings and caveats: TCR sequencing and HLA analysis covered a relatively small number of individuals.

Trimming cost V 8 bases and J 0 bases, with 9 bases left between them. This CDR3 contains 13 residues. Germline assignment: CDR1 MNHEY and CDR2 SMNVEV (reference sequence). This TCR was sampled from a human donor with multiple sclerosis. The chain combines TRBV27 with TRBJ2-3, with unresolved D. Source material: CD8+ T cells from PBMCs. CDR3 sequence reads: CASSRGSTDTQYF. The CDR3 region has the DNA TGTGCCAGCTCGCGTGGGAGCACAGATACGCAGTATTTT.